Listed below are T cell receptor beta chains from one sample, sequenced in a study of blood T cell repertoires in COVID-19. TCRdb's table, derived via immunoSEQ multiplex PCR, lists solely in-frame clones and lacks some. The repertoire holds about 140,000 clones, with roughly four fifths as singletons. The sequenced material came from peripheral blood. These receptors were taken from a man older than 75 with acute or convalescent COVID-19. The CDR3 runs from the conserved cysteine through the conserved F or W. D genes are given only for firm matches. Clone sizes are given selectively: once, few, many, or a class where the clone is expanded.

TRBV4-3,TRBJ2-7,.,.,TGCGCCAGCAGCCAAGATGTGGAGGAGTGGGGCGAGCAGTACTTC,CASSQDVEEWGEQYF
TRBV18,TRBJ1-6,.,.,TGTGCCAGCTCACCTTCCTACGGGAATTCACCCCTCCACTTT,CASSPSYGNSPLHF
TRBV5-1,TRBJ1-1,.,.,TGCGCCAGCAGCTTGGGGACATTCATGAACACTGAAGCTTTCTTT,CASSLGTFMNTEAFF
TRBV10-3,TRBJ1-2,.,.,TGTGCCATCAGGGAGACTGGAGAGCCGTATGCGGGCTACACCTTC,CAIRETGEPYAGYTF
TRBV19,TRBJ1-2,.,TRBD1,TGTGCCAGTAGTCTAGCACAGGGGTACTATGGCTACACCTTC,CASSLAQGYYGYTF
TRBV4-2,TRBJ1-1,.,.,TGTGCCAGCAGCCAAGCCCCAGGGATGAACACTGAAGCTTTCTTT,CASSQAPGMNTEAFF
TRBV9,TRBJ2-1,once,TRBD2,TGTGCCAGCAGCGGCCCACTCGGACTAGCGGGGGTCAATGAGCAGTTCTTC,CASSGPLGLAGVNEQFF
TRBV7-8,TRBJ2-7,.,TRBD1,TGTGCCAGCAGCTCCTTCCCGACAGGGGGCTACGAGCAGTACTTC,CASSSFPTGGYEQYF
TRBV9,TRBJ2-3,.,.,TGTGCCAGCAGCGTAGCTGCCCAGGGAACAGATACGCAGTATTTT,CASSVAAQGTDTQYF
TRBV7-2,TRBJ1-2,.,TRBD1,TGTGCCAGCAACTCGGACAGGGTAGATGGCTACACCTTC,CASNSDRVDGYTF
TRBV6-5,TRBJ1-4,.,TRBD1,TGTGCCAGCAGTTTAACTATGACAGGGGGAAGTGAAAAACTGTTTTTT,CASSLTMTGGSEKLFF
TRBV19,TRBJ1-1,.,.,TGTGCCAGTAAACAAGTGGGGGGTGAAGCTTTCTTT,CASKQVGGEAFF
TRBV4-1,TRBJ1-5,.,.,TGCGCCAGCAGCCAAGAGGGGGGGAGGGGTCAGCCCCAGCATTTT,CASSQEGGRGQPQHF
TRBV14,TRBJ1-4,.,.,TGTGCCAGCAGCCGTGGGGGCAGCCCGACCAAACTGTTTTTT,CASSRGGSPTKLFF
TRBV20-1,TRBJ2-5,.,TRBD2,TGCAGTGCTAGTCTGGCGGGGGGGCGTTCGGAGACCCAGTACTTC,CSASLAGGRSETQYF
TRBV6-5,TRBJ2-6,.,TRBD1,TGTGCCGGAGGACAGGGGGCTCCCAGCGTCCTGACTTTC,CAGGQGAPSVLTF
TRBV4-3,TRBJ1-1,.,.,TGCGCCAGCAGCCAAGGAGATGCCTTAACTGAAGCTTTCTTT,CASSQGDALTEAFF
TRBV5-1,TRBJ2-1,.,TRBD2,TGCGCCAGCAGGACGCTAGCGGGGGTTGAGCAGTTCTTC,CASRTLAGVEQFF
TRBV11-2,TRBJ2-4,.,.,TGTGCCAGCAGCTCTATCGGAGCCGGGAAAAACATTCAGTACTTC,CASSSIGAGKNIQYF
TRBV29-1,TRBJ2-3,.,TRBD1,TGCAGCGTTGTATCCGACAGGGGCTTTGATACGCAGTATTTT,CSVVSDRGFDTQYF
TRBV30,TRBJ1-3,.,.,TGTGCCTGGAAAGCCTCTGGAAACACCATATATTTT,CAWKASGNTIYF
TRBV5-1,TRBJ1-1,.,TRBD1,TGCGCCAGCAGCTTCGCCGGACAGGGGAGCACTGAAGCTTTCTTT,CASSFAGQGSTEAFF
TRBV27,TRBJ1-3,once,.,TGTGCCAGCAGTTCACTTATGGGAAACACCATATATTTT,CASSSLMGNTIYF
TRBV5-4,TRBJ1-1,few,TRBD1,TGTGCCAGCAGCTCCCTGACAGGGTGGGACACTGAAGCTTTCTTT,CASSSLTGWDTEAFF
TRBV7-2,TRBJ2-2,few,.,TGTGCCAGCAGCCCAGCCCGGAACAGCAGGGTGGTAGGGACCGGGGAGCTGTTTTTT,CASSPARNSRVVGTGELFF
TRBV19,TRBJ1-2,.,.,TGTGCCAGTAGTATAAGGCAGGGGAGCGGCTACACCTTC,CASSIRQGSGYTF
TRBV7-3,TRBJ2-3,.,TRBD1,TGTGCCAGCAGCTTAACGGGGACAGGGGACGCAGATACGCAGTATTTT,CASSLTGTGDADTQYF
TRBV4-1,TRBJ2-2,.,TRBD1,TGCGCCAGCAGCGCTCAGGGGGCTCGGGCCGGGGAGCTGTTTTTT,CASSAQGARAGELFF
TRBV9,TRBJ2-5,once,TRBD1,TGTGCCAGCAGCGCAGGACAGGTTCCCGAGTACTTC,CASSAGQVPEYF
TRBV6-1,TRBJ1-1,.,.,TGTGCCAGCAGTGAACAGGGAGGCACTGAAGCTTTCTTT,CASSEQGGTEAFF
TRBV15,TRBJ2-7,many,.,TGTGCCACCAGCACGGGACAAAACTACGAGCAGTACTTC,CATSTGQNYEQYF
TRBV28,TRBJ2-3,medium-sized,TRBD2,TGTGCCAGCAGTTTACCCTTAGCGGGGGCCACCTGGGATACGCAGTATTTT,CASSLPLAGATWDTQYF
TRBV27,TRBJ1-2,.,.,TGTGCCAGCAGTTTAAAGTCCAGGGCTCCCCTGGGCTACACCTTC,CASSLKSRAPLGYTF
TRBV24-1,TRBJ2-1,.,.,TGTGCCACCAGTGACCCCGGGGTTTCCTCCTACAATGAGCAGTTCTTC,CATSDPGVSSYNEQFF
TRBV7-9,TRBJ1-4,.,TRBD1,TGTGCCAGCAGCTTGGACAGGGCTGAAAAACTGTTTTTT,CASSLDRAEKLFF
TRBV9,TRBJ2-1,.,.,TGTGCCAGCAGCTCAGCGGGGCGGGGGCATGAGCAGTTCTTC,CASSSAGRGHEQFF
TRBV19,TRBJ2-7,.,TRBD1,TGTGCCAGTAGTATAAGGGGGACAGCCGGGGAGCAGTACTTC,CASSIRGTAGEQYF
TRBV5-1,TRBJ1-3,.,TRBD1,TGCGCCAGCAGCCGGGACAGGGGGACAGGAAACACCATATATTTT,CASSRDRGTGNTIYF
TRBV2,TRBJ1-5,.,TRBD1,TGTGCCAGCAGTGCTTTGACAGGGGGAAGCAATCAGCCCCAGCATTTT,CASSALTGGSNQPQHF
TRBV7-3,TRBJ1-3,few,.,TGTGCCAGCAGCCCTAGTTCTGGAAACACCATATATTTT,CASSPSSGNTIYF
TRBV7-6,TRBJ2-1,.,TRBD1,TGTGCCAGCAGCTTAGACAGGGGGAATGAGCAGTTCTTC,CASSLDRGNEQFF
TRBV5-1,TRBJ1-5,.,TRBD1,TGCGCCAGCAGCTTTACAGGGGATAGCAATCAGCCCCAGCATTTT,CASSFTGDSNQPQHF
TRBV15,TRBJ2-1,.,TRBD1,TGTGCCACCAGTTCCGGGACAGCCAGCTACAATGAGCAGTTCTTC,CATSSGTASYNEQFF
TRBV5-4,TRBJ1-5,.,TRBD1,TGTGCCAGCAGCTTGGCCCCCGGGACAGGGGATCAGCCCCAGCATTTT,CASSLAPGTGDQPQHF
TRBV7-8,TRBJ2-7,.,.,TGTGCCAGCAGTTTAAATACAGGCGATCTCTCCTACGAGCAGTACTTC,CASSLNTGDLSYEQYF
TRBV5-1,TRBJ2-2,.,.,TGCGCCAGCAGCTTGGGAGGCGGGGAAGGCACCGGGGAGCTGTTTTTT,CASSLGGGEGTGELFF
TRBV7-9,TRBJ1-1,.,.,TGTGCCAGCAGCCCTAAGTCGGGGGGCTTCACTGAAGCTTTCTTT,CASSPKSGGFTEAFF